A single TCR beta chain is shown here with its context. Its cognate antigen is unknown. The germline CDR1 and CDR2 sequences are MNHNS and SASEGT. Trimming cost V 3 bases and J 0 bases, with 3 bases left between them. There are 13 residues in the CDR3. This entry is derived from a study of cytomegalovirus exposure and HLA in healthy donors. Primers for the PCR totalled 60 Vbeta and 13 Jbeta. Clones were sequenced by immunoSEQ multiplex PCR, and TCRdb holds only the in-frame ones, with some missing. This table has around 150,000 clones, about four fifths appearing once. Overall study findings and caveats: It was about 180 TCR beta chains that were listed as cytomegalovirus-associated. Diagnosis of cytomegalovirus status made by the classifier reportedly showed high specificity and sensitivity. Clonal expansion, a later analysis showed, was greater in HLA-associated TCR beta chains than in equally common others. Many donors shared some public TCRs, even though most TCR sequences were rare.

The chain is built from TRBV6-1 and TRBJ1-3; D not resolved. This TCR was recovered from a man aged 45 to 65 in good health and CMV-seropositive. The sequencing input was PBMCs. The CDR3 protein is CASSDFSGNTIYF. CDR3 bases: TGTGCCAGCAGTGACTTCTCTGGAAACACCATATATTTT.